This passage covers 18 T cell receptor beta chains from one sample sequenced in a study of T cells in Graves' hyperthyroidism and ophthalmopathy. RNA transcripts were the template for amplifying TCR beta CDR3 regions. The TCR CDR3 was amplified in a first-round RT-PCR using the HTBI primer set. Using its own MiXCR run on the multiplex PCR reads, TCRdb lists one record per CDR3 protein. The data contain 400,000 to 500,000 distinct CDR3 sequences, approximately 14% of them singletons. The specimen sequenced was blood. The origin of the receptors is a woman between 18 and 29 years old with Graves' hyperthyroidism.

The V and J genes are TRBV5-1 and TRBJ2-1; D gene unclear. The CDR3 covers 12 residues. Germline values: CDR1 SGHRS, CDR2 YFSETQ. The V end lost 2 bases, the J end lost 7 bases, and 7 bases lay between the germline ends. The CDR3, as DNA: TGCGCCAGCAGCTTTAATTCGAATGAGCAGTTCTTC. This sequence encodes CASSFNSNEQFF.

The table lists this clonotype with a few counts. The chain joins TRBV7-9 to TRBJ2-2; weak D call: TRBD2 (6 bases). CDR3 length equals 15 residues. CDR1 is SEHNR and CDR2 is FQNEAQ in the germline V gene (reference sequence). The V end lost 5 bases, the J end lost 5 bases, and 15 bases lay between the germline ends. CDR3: CASSGRDWITGELFF. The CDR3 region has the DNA TGTGCCAGCAGCGGGCGGGACTGGATAACCGGGGAGCTGTTTTTT.

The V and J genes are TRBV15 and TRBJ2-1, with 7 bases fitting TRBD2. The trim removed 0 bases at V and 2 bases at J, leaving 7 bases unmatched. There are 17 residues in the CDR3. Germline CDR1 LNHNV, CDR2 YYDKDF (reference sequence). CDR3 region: CATSRDKGGSPYNEQFF. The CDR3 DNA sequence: TGTGCCACCAGCAGAGATAAGGGAGGGAGTCCCTACAATGAGCAGTTCTTC. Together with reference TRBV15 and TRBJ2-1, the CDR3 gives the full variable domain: DAMVIQNPRYQVTQFGKPVTLSCSQTLNHNVMYWYQQKSSQAPKLLFHYYDKDFNNEADTPDNFQSRRPNTSFCFLDIRSPGLGDTAMYLCATSRDKGGSPYNEQFFGPGTRLTVL.

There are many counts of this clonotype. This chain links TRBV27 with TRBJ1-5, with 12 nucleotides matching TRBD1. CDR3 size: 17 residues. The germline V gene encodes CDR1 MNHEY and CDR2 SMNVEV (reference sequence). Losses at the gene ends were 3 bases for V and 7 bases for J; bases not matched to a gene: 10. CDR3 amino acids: CASSFGSGQGAYQPQHF. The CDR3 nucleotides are TGTGCCAGCAGTTTCGGTTCGGGACAGGGGGCCTACCAGCCCCAGCATTTT.

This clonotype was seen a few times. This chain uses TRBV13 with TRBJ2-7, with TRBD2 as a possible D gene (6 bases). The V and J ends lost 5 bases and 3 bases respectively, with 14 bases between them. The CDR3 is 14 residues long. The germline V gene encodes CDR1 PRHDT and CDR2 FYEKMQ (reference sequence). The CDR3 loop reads CASSTSSGDYEQYF. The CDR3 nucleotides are TGTGCCAGCAGCACGTCGTCGGGGGACTACGAGCAGTACTTC.

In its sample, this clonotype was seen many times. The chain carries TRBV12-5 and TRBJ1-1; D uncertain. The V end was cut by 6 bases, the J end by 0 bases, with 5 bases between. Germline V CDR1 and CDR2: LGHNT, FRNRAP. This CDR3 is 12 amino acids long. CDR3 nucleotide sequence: TGTGCTAGTGGACAGATGAACACTGAAGCTTTCTTT. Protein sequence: CASGQMNTEAFF. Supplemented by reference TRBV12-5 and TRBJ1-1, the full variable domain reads DARVTQTPRHKVTEMGQEVTMRCQPILGHNTVFWYRQTMMQGLELLAYFRNRAPLDDSGMPKDRFSAEMPDATLATLKIQPSEPRDSAVYFCASGQMNTEAFFGQGTRLTVV.

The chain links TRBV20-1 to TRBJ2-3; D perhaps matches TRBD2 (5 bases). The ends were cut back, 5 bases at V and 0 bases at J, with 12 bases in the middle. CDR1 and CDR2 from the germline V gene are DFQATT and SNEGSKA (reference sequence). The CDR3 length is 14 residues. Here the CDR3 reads CSAATTLSTDTQYF. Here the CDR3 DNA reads TGCAGTGCTGCGACTACGCTTAGCACAGATACGCAGTATTTT.

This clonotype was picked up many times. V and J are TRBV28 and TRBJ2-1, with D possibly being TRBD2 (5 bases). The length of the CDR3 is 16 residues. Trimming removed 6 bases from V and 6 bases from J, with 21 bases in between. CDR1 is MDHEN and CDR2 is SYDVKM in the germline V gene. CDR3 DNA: TGTGCCAGCAGCCTCTCCGTTCCGGGAATGGGCAATGAGCAGTTCTTC. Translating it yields CASSLSVPGMGNEQFF.

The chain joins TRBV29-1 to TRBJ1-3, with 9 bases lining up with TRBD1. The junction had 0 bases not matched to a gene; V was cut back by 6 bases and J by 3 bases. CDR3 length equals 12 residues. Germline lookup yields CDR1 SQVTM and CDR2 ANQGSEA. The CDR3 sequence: CSVGQGGNTIYF. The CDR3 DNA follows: TGCAGCGTGGGACAGGGTGGAAACACCATATATTTT.

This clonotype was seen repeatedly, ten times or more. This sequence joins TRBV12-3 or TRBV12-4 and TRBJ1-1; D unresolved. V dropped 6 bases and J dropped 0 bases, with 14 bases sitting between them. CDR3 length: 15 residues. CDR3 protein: CASSPRPPLNTEAFF. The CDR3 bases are TGTGCCAGCAGCCCTCGGCCCCCATTGAACACTGAAGCTTTCTTT.

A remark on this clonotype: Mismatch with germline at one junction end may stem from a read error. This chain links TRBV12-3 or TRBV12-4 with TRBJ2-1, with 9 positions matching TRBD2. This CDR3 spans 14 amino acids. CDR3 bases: TGTGCCAGCAGAGGGGCTAGCGGGGCGAATGGGCAGTTCTTC. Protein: CASRGASGANGQFF.

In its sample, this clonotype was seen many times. The CDR3 protein is CASSQGDKYEAFF. CDR3 coding DNA: TGTGCCAGCAGCCAAGGAGACAAGTATGAAGCTTTCTTT. This chain links TRBV3-1 with TRBJ1-1; D ambiguous. The germline V gene encodes CDR1 LGHDT and CDR2 YNNKEL (reference sequence). The CDR3 loop spans 13 amino acids. Trimming cost V 1 base and J 7 bases, with 10 bases left between them.

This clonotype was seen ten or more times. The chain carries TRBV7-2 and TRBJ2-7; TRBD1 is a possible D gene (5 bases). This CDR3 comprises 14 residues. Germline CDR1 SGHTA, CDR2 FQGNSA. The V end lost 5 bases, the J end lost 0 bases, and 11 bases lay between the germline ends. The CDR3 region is CASSPSDNSYEQYF. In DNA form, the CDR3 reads TGTGCCAGCAGCCCCTCGGACAACTCCTACGAGCAGTACTTC.

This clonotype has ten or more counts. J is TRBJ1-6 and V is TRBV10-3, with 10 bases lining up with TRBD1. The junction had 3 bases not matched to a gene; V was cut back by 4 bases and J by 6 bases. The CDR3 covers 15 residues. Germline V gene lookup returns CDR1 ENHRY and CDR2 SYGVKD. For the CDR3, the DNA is TGTGCCATCAGTGGAGGGGACAGGGGTAATTCACCCCTCCACTTT. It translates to CAISGGDRGNSPLHF.

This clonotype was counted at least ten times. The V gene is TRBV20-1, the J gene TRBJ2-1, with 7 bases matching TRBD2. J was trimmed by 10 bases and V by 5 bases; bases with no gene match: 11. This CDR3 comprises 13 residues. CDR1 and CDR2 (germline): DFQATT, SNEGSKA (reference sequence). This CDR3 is CSAPPAGVDEQFF. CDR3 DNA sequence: TGCAGTGCTCCTCCTGCGGGAGTAGACGAGCAGTTCTTC.

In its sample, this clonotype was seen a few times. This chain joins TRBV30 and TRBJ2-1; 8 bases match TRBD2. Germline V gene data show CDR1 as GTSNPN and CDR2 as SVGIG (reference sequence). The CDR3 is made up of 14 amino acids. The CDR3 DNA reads TGTGCGAACGGGGGGGGGGCTAGCTGGAATGAGCAGTTCTTC. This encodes CANGGGASWNEQFF.

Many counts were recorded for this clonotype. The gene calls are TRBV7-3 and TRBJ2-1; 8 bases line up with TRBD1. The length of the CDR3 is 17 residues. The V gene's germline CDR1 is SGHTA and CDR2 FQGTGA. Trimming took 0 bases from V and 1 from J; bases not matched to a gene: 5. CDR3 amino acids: CASSLTLGQVSYNEQFF. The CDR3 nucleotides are TGTGCCAGCAGCTTAACTCTGGGACAGGTTTCCTACAATGAGCAGTTCTTC.

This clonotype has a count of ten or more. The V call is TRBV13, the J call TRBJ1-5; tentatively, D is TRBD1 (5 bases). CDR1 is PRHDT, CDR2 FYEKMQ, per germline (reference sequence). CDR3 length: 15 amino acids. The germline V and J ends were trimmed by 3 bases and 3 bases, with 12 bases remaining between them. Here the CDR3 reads CASSLGGGPNQPQHF. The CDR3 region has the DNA TGTGCCAGCAGCTTGGGGGGGGGACCCAATCAGCCCCAGCATTTT.